This T cell receptor (beta chain) was captured in a study of shared clonotypes between healthy human individuals. Broader study findings: Incomplete sequencing of sorted subsets was indicated by rarefaction despite large depth. Genetic and exposure-history diversity was limited by the few donors. Sharing across a handful of donors was seen in 4.5% to 5.5% of naive CD4 clonotypes.

The data were produced by immunoSEQ multiplex PCR, yet TCRdb's version contains in-frame clones alone and is incomplete. The sample has roughly 400,000 clones, about 96% seen once. With respect to this clone: The antigen is not known.

Nashville, Tennessee was home to all donors, who were Caucasian adults. Sequencing used memory CD8+ T cells sorted from blood. Documented subset: CD45RO+ cells pooled with CCR7-negative TemRA cells. The TCR was taken from a man aged 25 to 40 in good health.

The CDR3 region is CASSGDRGMSYTF. The CDR3 DNA follows: TGCGCCAGCAGCGGGGACAGGGGAATGAGCTACACCTTC. The V and J genes are TRBV5-1 and TRBJ1-2; TRBD1 matches at 10 bases. The CDR3 is made up of 13 amino acids. The junction had 6 bases not matched to a gene; V was cut back by 4 bases and J by 9 bases. Germline CDR1 and CDR2: SGHRS and YFSETQ.